This passage covers 2 T cell receptor beta chains from one sample sequenced in a study of blood T cell repertoires in COVID-19. The repertoire was sequenced with immunoSEQ multiplex PCR; TCRdb's copy has only in-frame clones and lacks some. The sample lists more than 300,000 clones; 85% to 90% were seen once. Sequenced material: PBMCs or T cells enriched from blood (not recorded which). The source is a young man who had recovered from COVID-19.

V is TRBV20-1 and J is TRBJ1-5; no definite D call. The V gene's germline CDR1 is DFQATT and CDR2 SNEGSKA (reference sequence). With 3 bases removed from V and 0 bases from J, the gap between germline ends came to 9 bases. This CDR3 comprises 14 residues. The CDR3 DNA sequence: TGCAGTGCTAGTTTCGGTGATAGCAATCAGCCCCAGCATTTT. Its protein product is CSASFGDSNQPQHF.

A word on this clone: Other DNA variants within this sample encode the same CDR3. The gene calls are TRBV19 and TRBJ2-3, with TRBD2 matching over 7 bases. CDR1 is LNHDA, CDR2 SQIVND, per germline (reference sequence). This CDR3 is built from 14 residues. Trimming took 3 bases from V and 3 from J; bases not matched to a gene: 3. The CDR3 is CASSIGGGTDTQYF. CDR3 sequence (DNA): TGTGCCAGTAGTATTGGGGGAGGGACAGATACGCAGTATTTT.